This T cell receptor (beta chain) was profiled in a study of T cell repertoires in cytomegalovirus infection. On the study more broadly: Indicated by public TCR beta signatures were CMV infection and matching HLA type. Broader study findings: Summed public TCR beta family frequency identified CMV carriers bearing the relevant HLA. Dominant in the ex vivo response were TCR beta clonotypes restricted by HLA-C and specific for CMV.

This clonotype was seen ten or more times. The antigen is not known. Given a much more abundant clone one base away, this may be a read error. TCRdb re-called the reads with MiXCR, one entry per CDR3 protein. The data hold roughly 500,000 distinct CDR3 sequences, with about 15% observed a single time. The origin of this receptor is a human donor in good health (CMV status not recorded). Some clones in this sample may be carry-over from other donors' samples. The sequenced sample was CD8+ T cells from PBMCs.

CDR3 loop: CATRTGNTEAFF. The DNA of the CDR3 is TGTGCCACCCGGACAGGGAACACTGAAGCTTTCTTT. The chain has TRBV6-1 and TRBJ1-1, with 7 bases aligning to TRBD1. The germline V gene encodes CDR1 MNHNS and CDR2 SASEGT. The CDR3 is 12 amino acids. J lost 1 base, V lost 10 bases, and 3 bases had no gene match.